This T cell receptor beta chain is drawn from a study of blood T cells in healthy people across ages. It was with a sample-barcoded 5' primer and a J-beta primer mix that a second PCR of about 6 to 12 cycles was run. TCRdb analysed the 5' RACE reads with MiXCR anew, one entry per CDR3 protein. Of roughly 1,800,000 distinct CDR3 sequences in the sample, roughly 49% were seen once. In its sample, this clonotype was seen a few times. Sequenced sample: blood. The sequence was obtained from a middle-aged woman in good health.

DNA of the CDR3: TGCGCCAGCAGCTTGGACAGAGTGGTCCATGGCTACACCTTC. This translates into CASSLDRVVHGYTF. The chain couples TRBV5-1 to TRBJ1-2, with no clear D. Trimming took off 0 bases at V and 6 bases at J, with 12 bases between the two ends. The CDR3 loop spans 14 amino acids. CDR1 is SGHRS, CDR2 YFSETQ, per germline.